This entry concerns a single TCR beta chain. No antigen is known for it. This PCR relied on a set of 60 Vbeta primers and 13 Jbeta primers. Method: immunoSEQ multiplex PCR; TCRdb's copy keeps in-frame clones and lacks some. The sample includes 150,000 to 200,000 clones, around three quarters seen only once; the top ten take about 1.9%. The sample is drawn from a study of cytomegalovirus exposure and HLA in healthy donors. Study results and caveats: When a later analysis was performed, an Asian-associated ancestry cluster reportedly had fewer N-insertions than the roughly 690-donor mean. The later analysis indicated that the majority of CMV-associated TCR beta chains appeared HLA-restricted.

Trimming left V 5 bases short and J 6 bases short, with 17 bases between. Per germline, CDR1 MNHNY and CDR2 SVGAGI (reference sequence). The length of the CDR3 is 14 residues. Sequencing was done on a sample of PBMCs. The sequence derives from a woman in her 30s in good health and CMV-seropositive. The gene calls are TRBV6-6 and TRBJ2-7; TRBD1 is a possible D gene (6 bases). CDR3 in amino acids: CASSTTGWRREQYF. The CDR3 bases are TGTGCCAGCAGTACCACAGGGTGGCGGCGCGAGCAGTACTTC.